The rows below give T cell receptor beta chains drawn from one sample of a study of blood T cell repertoires in COVID-19. Clones were read by immunoSEQ multiplex PCR, and TCRdb kept only the in-frame ones, dropping some. The sample comprises tens of thousands of clones, roughly 84% of which are singletons, and roughly 1.4% rests with the top ten. What was sequenced was peripheral blood. These receptors were taken from a man aged 50 to 59 with acute or convalescent COVID-19. Each CDR3 is given without its conserved first and last residue.

J: TRBJ1-2; V: TRBV28; CDR3: ASSPDSYNGYT
J: TRBJ2-7; V: TRBV12-5; CDR3: ASGLVPRTSGSYEQY
J: TRBJ2-2; V: TRBV19; CDR3: ASSIGGSANTGELF
J: TRBJ2-3; V: TRBV2; CDR3: ASSRIQGSSTDTQY
J: TRBJ2-3; V: TRBV6-2/TRBV6-3; CDR3: ASSRYSGSGGDTQY
J: TRBJ1-2; V: TRBV2; CDR3: ASDQNGGVDYGYT
J: TRBJ2-7; V: TRBV7-2; CDR3: ASSPPLAGVYEQY
J: TRBJ2-5; V: TRBV7-9; CDR3: ASSLATGIQETQY
J: TRBJ1-5; V: TRBV4-1; CDR3: ASSLATGSNQPQH
J: TRBJ2-7; V: TRBV11-2; CDR3: ASRNLAGTGTYEQY
J: TRBJ1-5; V: TRBV9; CDR3: ASNRVGGDQPQH
J: TRBJ1-5; V: TRBV7-9; CDR3: ASSLAWGDQPQH
J: TRBJ1-1; V: TRBV19; CDR3: ASIPPHRLSGGGNTKAF
J: TRBJ1-5; V: TRBV15; CDR3: ATSRDRGVDQPQH
J: TRBJ2-7; V: TRBV7-2; CDR3: ASSSSGSTYEQY
J: TRBJ2-2; V: TRBV6-5; CDR3: ASSYGLNTGELF
J: TRBJ2-6; V: TRBV10-3; CDR3: AITGSAGLGANVLT
J: TRBJ1-4; V: TRBV6-2/TRBV6-3; CDR3: ASSENRGQNEKLF
J: TRBJ1-6; V: TRBV5-1; CDR3: ASRKGVDSPLH
J: TRBJ2-5; V: TRBV5-1; CDR3: ASSAVDQRETQY
J: TRBJ2-7; V: TRBV10-2; CDR3: ASTLGGGYEQY
J: TRBJ1-1; V: TRBV5-1; CDR3: ASSLSGVNTEAF
J: TRBJ2-5; V: TRBV11-3; CDR3: ASSLEGKPQETQY
J: TRBJ2-7; V: TRBV3-1/TRBV3-2; CDR3: ASSSGMGGYEQY
J: TRBJ2-3; V: TRBV27; CDR3: ASSLSALAGFTDTQY
J: TRBJ2-7; V: TRBV10-3; CDR3: AISASQGARREQY
J: TRBJ2-5; V: TRBV5-1; CDR3: ASSWGTSKAPPMETQY
J: TRBJ2-1; V: TRBV10-1; CDR3: ASSEVPGQGSDEQF
J: TRBJ1-2; V: TRBV7-2; CDR3: ASRLPGQGFYGYT
J: TRBJ1-4; V: TRBV2; CDR3: ASNPTLRVEKLF
J: TRBJ2-4; V: TRBV14; CDR3: ASSPYSGGTKNIQY
J: TRBJ1-1; V: TRBV7-9; CDR3: ASSPGQENTEAF
J: TRBJ2-5; V: TRBV3-1/TRBV3-2; CDR3: ASSPPYGAETQY
J: TRBJ2-1; V: TRBV11-2; CDR3: ASSPNLGLATDEQF
J: TRBJ2-2; V: TRBV29-1; CDR3: SASGMSSGELF
J: TRBJ1-6; V: TRBV3-1/TRBV3-2; CDR3: ASSQGLQATYNSPLH
J: TRBJ1-2; V: TRBV30; CDR3: AWSPDDSNYGYT
J: TRBJ1-2; V: TRBV9; CDR3: ASSAQGVDGYT
J: TRBJ1-4; V: TRBV27; CDR3: ASSRSPKTGQGEKLF
J: TRBJ2-1; V: TRBV30; CDR3: AWSGGEQF
J: TRBJ2-3; V: TRBV7-9; CDR3: ASSLAVSQGTDTQY
J: TRBJ2-1; V: TRBV6-2/TRBV6-3; CDR3: ASSYGQGATYNEQF
J: TRBJ1-2; V: TRBV28; CDR3: ASSYYRGLKDGYT
J: TRBJ1-6; V: TRBV19; CDR3: ASSGTGTVNSPLH
J: TRBJ2-2; V: TRBV18; CDR3: ASSFKSLSNTGELF
J: TRBJ2-3; V: TRBV3-1/TRBV3-2; CDR3: ASSQVASGITDTQY
J: TRBJ2-3; V: TRBV7-9; CDR3: AHGPLWGQDTDTQY
J: TRBJ2-1; V: TRBV5-4; CDR3: ASSRPGTQSYNEQF
J: TRBJ2-2; V: TRBV10-1; CDR3: ASGPSGQGFYLPGELF
J: TRBJ1-5; V: TRBV7-2; CDR3: ASSFGQGGNQPQH
J: TRBJ2-1; V: TRBV4-3; CDR3: ASSQDGPGGFRNEQF
J: TRBJ1-2; V: TRBV7-2; CDR3: ASSLDFGGTDGYT
J: TRBJ1-2; V: TRBV7-8; CDR3: ASSRPQGYGYT
J: TRBJ1-6; V: TRBV19; CDR3: ASSRGQADSPLH
J: TRBJ1-5; V: TRBV24-1; CDR3: ATEGQRGQPQH